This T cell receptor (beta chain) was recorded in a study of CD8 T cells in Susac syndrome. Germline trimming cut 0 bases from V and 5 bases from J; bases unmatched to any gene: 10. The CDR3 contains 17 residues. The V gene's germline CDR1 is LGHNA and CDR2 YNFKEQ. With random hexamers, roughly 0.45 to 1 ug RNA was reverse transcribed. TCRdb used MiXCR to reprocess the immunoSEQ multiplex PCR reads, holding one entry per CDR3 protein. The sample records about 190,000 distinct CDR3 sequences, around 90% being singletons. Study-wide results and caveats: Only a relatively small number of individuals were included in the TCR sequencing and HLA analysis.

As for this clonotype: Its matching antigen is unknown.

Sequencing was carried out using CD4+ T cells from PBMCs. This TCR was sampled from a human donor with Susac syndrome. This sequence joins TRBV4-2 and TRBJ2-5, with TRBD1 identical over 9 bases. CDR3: CASSQDLGNRGRETQYF. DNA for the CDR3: TGTGCCAGCAGCCAAGATTTGGGGAACAGGGGGCGTGAGACCCAGTACTTC.